The 19 T cell receptor beta chains presented below share a single source sample, sequenced in a study of blood T cells in healthy people across ages. Alongside a J-beta primer mix, a sample-barcoded 5' primer served in a second PCR lasting about 6 to 11 cycles. TCRdb re-derived calls from the 5' RACE reads in MiXCR, one entry per CDR3 protein. This sample carries 380,000 or so distinct CDR3 sequences, approximately 52% of them seen once, and the ten largest clones take under 65%. Input material: blood. Receptor source: a man aged 60-69 years in good health.

The genes are TRBV5-1 and TRBJ2-1; D is ambiguous. V lost 6 bases, J lost 6 bases, and 16 bases lay in between. Per germline, CDR1 SGHRS and CDR2 YFSETQ. The CDR3 extends over 14 amino acids. CDR3 sequence reads: CASMGGVMSNEQFF. The CDR3 nucleotides read TGCGCCAGCATGGGTGGCGTAATGAGCAATGAGCAGTTCTTC.

CDR3 DNA: TGTGCCAGCAGTGCCTCGCGTGGGGCAGATACGCAGTATTTT. Its protein is CASSASRGADTQYF. This chain connects TRBV6-1 to TRBJ2-3, with D unresolved. The CDR3 spans 14 residues. In germline, CDR1 is MNHNS, CDR2 SASEGT. Between the trimmed V and J ends, which lost 4 bases and 4 bases, there was a span of 12 bases.

V gene TRBV20-1 combines with J gene TRBJ2-3; a weak D match, TRBD2 (5 bases). Germline values: CDR1 DFQATT, CDR2 SNEGSKA (reference sequence). CDR3 length: 17 residues. V was pared by 2 bases and J by 0 bases, with 18 bases between. CDR3 region: CSARPSDSRTSTDTQYF. CDR3 bases: TGCAGTGCTAGACCTTCGGACTCCCGGACGAGCACAGATACGCAGTATTTT.

This clonotype was detected once. The chain recombines TRBV4-2 with TRBJ2-7, with a weak D call TRBD1 (6 bases). The germline V gene has CDR1 LGHNA and CDR2 YNFKEQ. This CDR3 is built from 14 residues. Trimming removed 1 base at V and 2 bases at J, with 9 bases between. CDR3 residues: CASSQVRGTYEQYF. The CDR3, as DNA: TGTGCCAGCAGCCAAGTAAGGGGGACCTACGAGCAGTACTTC.

This clonotype was seen more than once but under ten times. The rearrangement uses TRBV7-2 and TRBJ2-4, with D perhaps TRBD1 (6 bases). Trimming removed 5 bases from V and 9 bases from J, with 14 bases in between. CDR1 is SGHTA and CDR2 is FQGNSA in the germline V gene. CDR3 length equals 13 residues. The CDR3 coding sequence is TGTGCCAGCAGCCCCGTAGGCAGGGGCATTCAGTACTTC. Its protein is CASSPVGRGIQYF.

The chain combines TRBV11-2 with TRBJ2-3; 13 bases agree with TRBD2. V gave up 5 bases and J gave up 9 bases; unmatched junction bases: 11. CDR3 length: 16 amino acids. Germline values: CDR1 SGHAT, CDR2 FQNNGV. This CDR3 reads CASSPPTSGGAGTQYF. CDR3 nucleotide sequence: TGTGCCAGCAGCCCCCCCACTAGCGGGGGGGCAGGGACGCAGTATTTT.

V and J are TRBV28 and TRBJ2-7; D not certain. Germline-derived CDR1 and CDR2 are MDHEN and SYDVKM. V was pared by 6 bases and J by 4 bases, with 10 bases between. This CDR3 is built from 12 residues. Here the CDR3 reads CASRLTGYEQYF. The CDR3 DNA follows: TGTGCCAGCAGGTTAACTGGGTACGAGCAGTACTTC.

The V and J genes are TRBV10-1 and TRBJ2-5; the match to TRBD1 covers 7 bases. This CDR3 has 17 amino acids. CDR1 is WNHNN, CDR2 SYGVQD, per germline (reference sequence). The J segment lost 11 bases and the V segment lost 3 bases, leaving 21 bases of the junction unmatched. Here the CDR3 DNA reads TGCGCCAGCAGTGACCCCGAGGACAGGCTTACCTATAATGAGCAGTACTTC. Protein product: CASSDPEDRLTYNEQYF.

This chain joins TRBV6-6 and TRBJ2-5, with D tentatively TRBD2 (5 bases). This CDR3 spans 11 amino acids. Between the trimmed V and J ends, which lost 6 bases and 11 bases, there was a span of 13 bases. The germline V gene encodes CDR1 MNHNY and CDR2 SVGAGI (reference sequence). The CDR3: CASSGNNEQYF. The CDR3 DNA reads as TGTGCCAGCAGCGGGAACAATGAGCAGTACTTC.

This chain connects TRBV4-1 to TRBJ2-7; D perhaps matches TRBD1 (5 bases). Germline V gene data show CDR1 as MGHRA and CDR2 as YSYEKL. This CDR3 has 15 amino acids. Deletions cut 1 base from V and 1 base from J, with 11 bases between. The CDR3 bases are TGCGCCAGCAGCCAAGGATGGGGCAGTTCCTACGAGCAGTACTTC. It encodes CASSQGWGSSYEQYF.

The J gene is TRBJ2-6, the V gene TRBV24-1; no reliable D call. Trimming pared 0 bases from V and 4 bases from J, leaving 9 bases between. Germline values: CDR1 KGHDR, CDR2 SFDVKD. The CDR3 covers 16 residues. The CDR3 is CATSDLGRWGANVLTF. CDR3 DNA: TGTGCCACCAGTGATTTGGGGCGGTGGGGGGCCAACGTCCTGACTTTC.

The table lists this clonotype with a few counts. The genes are TRBV29-1 and TRBJ2-3; possibly TRBD1 for D (5 bases). CDR3 size: 14 residues. Germline V lookup: CDR1 SQVTM, CDR2 ANQGSEA. V gave up 3 bases and J gave up 3 bases, with 13 bases separating them. In nucleotides, the CDR3 is TGCAGCGTTGACGGGCAGGGTCGGACAGATACGCAGTATTTT. This translates into CSVDGQGRTDTQYF.

The V call is TRBV6-6, the J call TRBJ2-7, with TRBD2 identical over 9 bases. The CDR3 sequence is 16 residues long. Losses at the gene ends were 5 bases for V and 5 bases for J; bases not matched to a gene: 13. Germline V lookup: CDR1 MNHNY, CDR2 SVGAGI (reference sequence). The CDR3 sequence is CASSDPSGAPANEQYF. CDR3 nucleotide sequence: TGTGCCAGCAGTGACCCTAGCGGGGCCCCCGCCAACGAGCAGTACTTC.

The gene calls are TRBV12-3 or TRBV12-4 and TRBJ1-1, with a tentative D call TRBD1 (6 bases). The germline V and J ends were trimmed by 7 bases and 0 bases, with 12 bases remaining between them. There are 14 residues in the CDR3. CDR3 residues: CASTYDRMNTEAFF. CDR3 nucleotides: TGTGCCAGCACTTACGACAGGATGAACACTGAAGCTTTCTTT.

This clonotype was detected ten times or more. The chain links TRBV4-3 to TRBJ2-3; a weak D match, TRBD1 (5 bases). Looked up from germline, CDR1 is LGHNA and CDR2 is YSLEER. V shed 4 bases and J shed 2 bases, with 16 bases lying between them. The CDR3 has 16 amino acids. The CDR3 bases are TGCGCCAGCAGCCCGACCTGGGGCGGAATCACAGATACGCAGTATTTT. It encodes CASSPTWGGITDTQYF.

To note about this clonotype: A much larger clone sits a single nucleotide away, making a read error possible. The chain links TRBV30 to TRBJ2-5; D unclear. The V gene's germline CDR1 is GTSNPN and CDR2 SVGIG (reference sequence). CDR3 length: 12 amino acids. V was cut by 3 bases and J by 11 bases, with 16 bases left in between. The CDR3 is CAWRSGLNEQYF. DNA of the CDR3: TGTGCCTGGAGATCCGGGCTCAATGAGCAGTACTTC.

There are a few counts of this clonotype. This rearrangement joins TRBV5-1 to TRBJ2-7; D may be TRBD1 or TRBD2 (5 bases each). The J call may be mistaken, given a closer DNA end match to TRBJ2-5. Per the germline V gene, CDR1 is SGHRS and CDR2 is YFSETQ. This CDR3 spans 14 amino acids. The DNA of the CDR3 is TGCGCCAGCAGCTGGGGGAATGGGGAAGAGACCCAGTACTTC. Translating gives CASSWGNGEETQYF.

This rearrangement joins TRBV3-1 to TRBJ1-2; D ambiguous. With 1 base removed from V and 3 bases from J, the gap between germline ends came to 15 bases. In germline, CDR1 is LGHDT, CDR2 YNNKEL (reference sequence). The CDR3 is made up of 16 amino acids. The CDR3 region has the DNA TGTGCCAGCAGCCAAGGTCGAGTAAAAGGGTACTATGGCTACACCTTC. As protein: CASSQGRVKGYYGYTF.

This clonotype was counted many times. The gene calls are TRBV20-1 and TRBJ1-1; D remains unclear. V was shortened by 2 bases and J by 0 bases, with 10 bases between the two germline ends. The CDR3 has 14 amino acids. Germline CDR1 is DFQATT and CDR2 is SNEGSKA (reference sequence). For the CDR3, the DNA is TGCAGTGCTAGATCCCTTCAAATGAACACTGAAGCTTTCTTT. Amino acid sequence: CSARSLQMNTEAFF.